This T cell receptor (beta chain) stems from a study of immune evolution from preneoplasia to lung adenocarcinoma. This clone was recorded a few times. The data were produced by immunoSEQ multiplex PCR, yet TCRdb's version contains in-frame clones alone and is incomplete. The repertoire consists of 10,000 or so clones, with 75% to 85% occurring once and the leading ten covering 4.8%. The receptor's source is a person between 70 and 80 years old with lung adenocarcinoma. The sequenced sample consisted of FFPE minimally invasive lung adenocarcinoma tissue.

The CDR3 sequence is CASSRGPNTEAFF. CDR3 sequence (DNA): TGTGCCAGCAGCAGAGGACCGAACACTGAAGCTTTCTTT. The chain recombines TRBV5-6 with TRBJ1-1; D is unclear. Trimming cost V 4 bases and J 1 base, with 8 bases left between them. There are 13 residues in the CDR3. Germline V lookup: CDR1 SGHDT, CDR2 YYEEEE.